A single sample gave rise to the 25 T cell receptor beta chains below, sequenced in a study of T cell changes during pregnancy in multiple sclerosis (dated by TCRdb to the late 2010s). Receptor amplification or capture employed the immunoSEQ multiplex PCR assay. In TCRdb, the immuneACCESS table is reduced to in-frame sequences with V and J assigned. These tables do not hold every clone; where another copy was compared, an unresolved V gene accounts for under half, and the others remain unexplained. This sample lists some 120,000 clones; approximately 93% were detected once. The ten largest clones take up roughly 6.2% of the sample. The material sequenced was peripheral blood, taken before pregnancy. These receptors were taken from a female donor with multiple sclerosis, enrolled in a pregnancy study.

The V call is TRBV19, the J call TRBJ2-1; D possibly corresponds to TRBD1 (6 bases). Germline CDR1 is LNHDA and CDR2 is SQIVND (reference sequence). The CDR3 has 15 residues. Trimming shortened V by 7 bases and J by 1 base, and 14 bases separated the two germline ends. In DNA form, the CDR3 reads TGTGCCAGTACCCCGACAGGTGGGTCCTACAATGAGCAGTTCTTC. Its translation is CASTPTGGSYNEQFF.

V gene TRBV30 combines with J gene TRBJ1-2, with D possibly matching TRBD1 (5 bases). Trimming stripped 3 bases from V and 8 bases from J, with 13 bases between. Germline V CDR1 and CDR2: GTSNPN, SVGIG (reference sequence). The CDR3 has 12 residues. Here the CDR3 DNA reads TGTGCCTGGAGATACCTCGGGGGAGGCTACACCTTC. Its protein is CAWRYLGGGYTF. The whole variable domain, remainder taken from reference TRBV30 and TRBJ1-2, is SQTIHQWPATLVQPVGSPLSLECTVEGTSNPNLYWYRQAAGRGLQLLFYSVGIGQISSEVPQNLSASRPQDRQFILSSKKLLLSDSGFYLCAWRYLGGGYTFGSGTRLTVV.

CDR3 bases: TGTGCTAGTGGCGGGGGGCTGAACACTGAAGCTTTCTTT. Amino acids: CASGGGLNTEAFF. This chain joins TRBV12-5 and TRBJ1-1; D may be TRBD1 (6 bases). Germline V gene lookup returns CDR1 LGHNT and CDR2 FRNRAP. Trimming removed 6 bases from V and 0 bases from J, with 8 bases in between. This CDR3 comprises 13 residues.

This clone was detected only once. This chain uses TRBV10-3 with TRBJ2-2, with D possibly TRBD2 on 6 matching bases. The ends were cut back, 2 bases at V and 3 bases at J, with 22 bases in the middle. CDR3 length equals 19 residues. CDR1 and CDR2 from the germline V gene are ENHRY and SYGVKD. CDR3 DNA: TGTGCCATCAGTGAGGAAAAGGGAGCGGGCCACCTCTACACCGGGGAGCTGTTTTTT. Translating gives CAISEEKGAGHLYTGELFF.

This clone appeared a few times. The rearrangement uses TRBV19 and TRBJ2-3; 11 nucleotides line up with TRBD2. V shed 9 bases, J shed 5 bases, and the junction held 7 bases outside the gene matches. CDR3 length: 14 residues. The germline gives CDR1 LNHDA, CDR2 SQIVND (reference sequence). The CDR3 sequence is CASTSGSRGDTQYF. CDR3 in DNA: TGTGCCAGCACTAGCGGGAGTAGGGGAGATACGCAGTATTTT.

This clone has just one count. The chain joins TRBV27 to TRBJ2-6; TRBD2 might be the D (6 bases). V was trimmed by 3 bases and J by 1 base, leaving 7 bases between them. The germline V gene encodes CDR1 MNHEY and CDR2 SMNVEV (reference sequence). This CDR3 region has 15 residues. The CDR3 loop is CASSFAGSGANVLTF. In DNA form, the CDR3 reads TGTGCCAGCAGTTTTGCGGGATCTGGGGCCAACGTCCTGACTTTC.

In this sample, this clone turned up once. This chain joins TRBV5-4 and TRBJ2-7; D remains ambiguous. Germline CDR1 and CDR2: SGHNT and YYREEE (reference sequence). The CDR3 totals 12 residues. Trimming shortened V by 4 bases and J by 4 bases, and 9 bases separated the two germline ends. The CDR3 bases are TGTGCCAGCAGCGTTGACAATTACGAGCAGTACTTC. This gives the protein CASSVDNYEQYF.

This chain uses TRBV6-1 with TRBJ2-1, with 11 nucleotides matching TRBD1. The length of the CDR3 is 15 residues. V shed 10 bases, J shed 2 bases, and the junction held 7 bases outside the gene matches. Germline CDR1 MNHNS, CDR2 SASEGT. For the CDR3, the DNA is TGTGCCACCGAAAGGGACAGGGGGACCTACAATGAGCAGTTCTTC. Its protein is CATERDRGTYNEQFF.

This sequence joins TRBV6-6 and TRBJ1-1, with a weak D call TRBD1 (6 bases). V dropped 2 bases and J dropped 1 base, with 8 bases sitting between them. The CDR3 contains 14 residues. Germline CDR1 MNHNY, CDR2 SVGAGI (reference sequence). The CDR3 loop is CASSYTTGNTEAFF. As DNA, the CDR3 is TGTGCCAGCAGTTACACGACAGGGAACACTGAAGCTTTCTTT.

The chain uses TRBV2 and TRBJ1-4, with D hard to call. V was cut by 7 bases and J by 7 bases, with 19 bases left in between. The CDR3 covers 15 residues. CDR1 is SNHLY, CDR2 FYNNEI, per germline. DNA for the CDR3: TGTGCCAGCACCCTAAACAGTGTGCGGGTTGAAAAACTGTTTTTT. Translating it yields CASTLNSVRVEKLFF.

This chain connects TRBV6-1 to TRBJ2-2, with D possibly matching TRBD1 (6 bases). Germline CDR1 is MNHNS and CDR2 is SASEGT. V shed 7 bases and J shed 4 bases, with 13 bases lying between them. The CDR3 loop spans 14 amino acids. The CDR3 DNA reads TGTGCCAGCAATACAGGGTTCGTCACCGGGGAGCTGTTTTTT. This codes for CASNTGFVTGELFF.

The CDR3 DNA reads as TGTGCCAGCAGTCCGGGACAAGGACTGGGCAATCAGCCCCAGCATTTT. Translating gives CASSPGQGLGNQPQHF. The chain carries TRBV9 and TRBJ1-5; a possible D gene is TRBD1 (6 bases). Germline V lookup: CDR1 SGDLS, CDR2 YYNGEE. The V end lost 5 bases, the J end lost 2 bases, and 17 bases lay between the germline ends. CDR3 size: 16 residues.

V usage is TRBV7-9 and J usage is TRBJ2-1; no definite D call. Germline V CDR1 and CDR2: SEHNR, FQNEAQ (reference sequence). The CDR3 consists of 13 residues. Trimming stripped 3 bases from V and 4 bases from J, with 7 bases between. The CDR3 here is CASSLLQYNEQFF. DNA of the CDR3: TGTGCCAGCAGCTTGCTTCAGTACAATGAGCAGTTCTTC.

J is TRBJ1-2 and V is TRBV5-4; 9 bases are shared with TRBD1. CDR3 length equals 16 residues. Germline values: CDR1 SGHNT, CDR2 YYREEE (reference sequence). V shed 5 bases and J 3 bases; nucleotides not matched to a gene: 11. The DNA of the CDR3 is TGTGCCAGCAGTTTTCCCGGGACAGGGATGGACTATGGCTACACCTTC. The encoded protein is CASSFPGTGMDYGYTF. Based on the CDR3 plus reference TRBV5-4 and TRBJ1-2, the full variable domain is ETGVTQSPTHLIKTRGQQVTLRCSSQSGHNTVSWYQQALGQGPQFIFQYYREEENGRGNFPPRFSGLQFPNYSSELNVNALELDDSALYLCASSFPGTGMDYGYTFGSGTRLTVV.

The CDR3 coding sequence is TGTGCCAGCAGCCAAGGGGGACAGGGACTCTATGGCTACACCTTC. As protein: CASSQGGQGLYGYTF. The chain links TRBV4-2 to TRBJ1-2, with TRBD1 identical over 9 bases. J was trimmed by 4 bases and V by 1 base; bases with no gene match: 4. Germline V gives CDR1 LGHNA, CDR2 YNFKEQ. The CDR3 loop spans 15 amino acids.

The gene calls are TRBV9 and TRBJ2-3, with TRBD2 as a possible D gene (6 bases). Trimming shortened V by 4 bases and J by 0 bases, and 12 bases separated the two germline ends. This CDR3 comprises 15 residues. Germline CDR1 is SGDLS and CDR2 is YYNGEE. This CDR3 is CASSPPGLSTDTQYF. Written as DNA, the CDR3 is TGTGCCAGCAGCCCACCGGGACTTAGCACAGATACGCAGTATTTT.

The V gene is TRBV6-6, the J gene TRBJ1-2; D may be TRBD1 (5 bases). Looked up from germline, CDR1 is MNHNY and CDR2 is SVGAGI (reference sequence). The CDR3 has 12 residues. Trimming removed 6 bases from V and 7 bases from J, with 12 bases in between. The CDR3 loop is CASRTGLIGYTF. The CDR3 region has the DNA TGTGCCAGCAGGACGGGACTCATTGGCTACACCTTC.

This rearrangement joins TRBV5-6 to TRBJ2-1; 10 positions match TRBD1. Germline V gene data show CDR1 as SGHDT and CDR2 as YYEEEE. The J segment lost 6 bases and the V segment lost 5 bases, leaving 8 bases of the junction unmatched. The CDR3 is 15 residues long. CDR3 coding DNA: TGTGCCAGCAGTCCGGGGACAGGGGCGTCCAATGAGCAGTTCTTC. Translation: CASSPGTGASNEQFF.

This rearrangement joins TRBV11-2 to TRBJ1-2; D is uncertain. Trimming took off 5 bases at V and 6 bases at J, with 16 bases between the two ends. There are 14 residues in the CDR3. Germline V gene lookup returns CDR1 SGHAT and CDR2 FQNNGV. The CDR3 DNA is TGTGCCAGCAGCCCAGTTCTGGGCAAGGATGGCTACACCTTC. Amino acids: CASSPVLGKDGYTF.

The CDR3 is CATDEGGIAQGINEQFF. The CDR3 coding sequence is TGTGCCACCGATGAGGGAGGGATAGCCCAAGGAATAAATGAGCAGTTCTTC. This chain uses TRBV15 with TRBJ2-1; TRBD2 agrees at 7 bases. J gave up 7 bases and V 8 bases, and 20 bases lay outside the gene matches. CDR3 size: 17 residues. CDR1 is LNHNV, CDR2 YYDKDF, per germline (reference sequence).

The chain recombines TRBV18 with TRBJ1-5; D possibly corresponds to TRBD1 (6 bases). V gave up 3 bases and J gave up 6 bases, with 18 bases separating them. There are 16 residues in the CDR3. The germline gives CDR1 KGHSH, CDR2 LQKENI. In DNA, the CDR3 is TGTGCCAGCTCACCTCAAAGCGGACAGCGAAGTCAGCCCCAGCATTTT. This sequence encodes CASSPQSGQRSQPQHF.

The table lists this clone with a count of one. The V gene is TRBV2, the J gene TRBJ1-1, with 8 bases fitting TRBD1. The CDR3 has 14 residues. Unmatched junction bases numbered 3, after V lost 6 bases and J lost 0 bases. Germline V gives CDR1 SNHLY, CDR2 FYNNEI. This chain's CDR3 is CASRRTGLNTEAFF. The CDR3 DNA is TGTGCCAGCAGGAGGACAGGGTTGAACACTGAAGCTTTCTTT.

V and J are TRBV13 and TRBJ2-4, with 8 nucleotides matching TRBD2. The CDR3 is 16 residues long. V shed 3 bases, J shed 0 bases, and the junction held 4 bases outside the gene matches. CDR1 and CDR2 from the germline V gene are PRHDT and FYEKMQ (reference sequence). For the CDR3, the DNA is TGTGCCAGCAGCTTGACTAGCGTGTTAGCCAAAAACATTCAGTACTTC. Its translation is CASSLTSVLAKNIQYF.

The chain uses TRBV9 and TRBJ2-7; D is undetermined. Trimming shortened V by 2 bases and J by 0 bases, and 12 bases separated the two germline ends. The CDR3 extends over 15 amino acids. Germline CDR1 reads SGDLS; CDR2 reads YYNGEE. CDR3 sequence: CASSVSALSSYEQYF. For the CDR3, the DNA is TGTGCCAGCAGCGTTTCTGCCCTTAGCTCCTACGAGCAGTACTTC.

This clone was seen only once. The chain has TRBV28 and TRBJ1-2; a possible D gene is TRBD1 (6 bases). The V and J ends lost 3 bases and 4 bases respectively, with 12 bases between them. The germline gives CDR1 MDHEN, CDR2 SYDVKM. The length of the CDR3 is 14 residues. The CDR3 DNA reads TGTGCCAGCAGTTTGGGGGGGGGCGTCTATGGCTACACCTTC. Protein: CASSLGGGVYGYTF.